One sample yielded the 5 T cell receptor beta chains listed below, sequenced in a study of cytomegalovirus exposure and HLA in healthy donors. Both 60 Vbeta primers and 13 Jbeta primers went into the PCR. Data came from immunoSEQ multiplex PCR; TCRdb stores just in-frame clones and leaves some out. The profile covers approximately 160,000 clones, with roughly 82% appearing a single time and about 1.6% taken by the ten largest. The sample comprised PBMCs. These receptors all stem from a girl between 5 and 17 years old in good health and CMV-seropositive.

The chain joins TRBV27 to TRBJ1-5; the D gene is possibly TRBD1 (5 bases). Germline CDR1 and CDR2: MNHEY and SMNVEV (reference sequence). This CDR3 has 14 residues. Trimming removed 6 bases at V and 7 bases at J, with 16 bases between. As DNA, the CDR3 is TGTGCCAGCAGGCCAGGGAGGGACGGACAGCCCCAGCATTTT. Amino acids: CASRPGRDGQPQHF.

The gene calls are TRBV5-4 and TRBJ2-1; 10 bases match TRBD1. The CDR3 is 16 amino acids. J lost 5 bases, V lost 4 bases, and 9 bases had no gene match. From germline, CDR1 is SGHNT and CDR2 YYREEE (reference sequence). As DNA, the CDR3 is TGTGCCAGCAGCGTGACAGGGGGCGCCGGGGACAATGAGCAGTTCTTC. It translates to CASSVTGGAGDNEQFF. Supplemented by reference TRBV5-4 and TRBJ2-1, the full variable domain reads ETGVTQSPTHLIKTRGQQVTLRCSSQSGHNTVSWYQQALGQGPQFIFQYYREEENGRGNFPPRFSGLQFPNYSSELNVNALELDDSALYLCASSVTGGAGDNEQFFGPGTRLTVL.

The chain is built from TRBV7-9 and TRBJ2-1; maybe TRBD2 (6 bases). V lost 4 bases to trimming and J lost 0 bases, with 16 bases between them. The CDR3 has 17 amino acids. CDR1 is SEHNR, CDR2 FQNEAQ, per germline (reference sequence). The DNA for the CDR3 is TGTGCCAGCAGCTCATCCCGGGGGAATGGCTCCTACAATGAGCAGTTCTTC. It translates to CASSSSRGNGSYNEQFF.

The rearrangement links TRBV27 to TRBJ2-2; TRBD1 matches at 7 bases. The CDR3 totals 14 residues. Trimming took 3 bases from V and 6 from J; bases not matched to a gene: 4. Germline CDR1 reads MNHEY; CDR2 reads SMNVEV (reference sequence). The CDR3 spells CASSFNQGAGELFF. The CDR3, as DNA: TGTGCCAGCAGTTTTAACCAGGGGGCCGGGGAGCTGTTTTTT.

The chain is built from TRBV7-9 and TRBJ2-7; 7 bases line up with TRBD2. CDR3 length: 13 amino acids. V lost 10 bases, J lost 0 bases, and 6 bases stayed unmatched. Germline lookup yields CDR1 SEHNR and CDR2 FQNEAQ (reference sequence). This CDR3 is CAIERDDSYEQYF. CDR3 nucleotides: TGTGCCATCGAGCGGGACGACTCCTACGAGCAGTACTTC.